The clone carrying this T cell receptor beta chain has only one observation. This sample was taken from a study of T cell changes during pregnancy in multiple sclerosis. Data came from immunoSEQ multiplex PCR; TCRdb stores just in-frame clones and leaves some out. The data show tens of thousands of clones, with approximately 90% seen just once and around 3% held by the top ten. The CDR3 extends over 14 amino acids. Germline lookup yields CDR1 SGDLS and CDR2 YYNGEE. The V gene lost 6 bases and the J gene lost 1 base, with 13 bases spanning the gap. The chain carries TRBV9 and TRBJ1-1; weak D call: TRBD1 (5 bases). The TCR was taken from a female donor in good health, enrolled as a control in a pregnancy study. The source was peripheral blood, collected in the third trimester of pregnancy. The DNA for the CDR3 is TGTGCCAGCACCCTTGGGCAGGGGAACACTGAAGCTTTCTTT. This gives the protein CASTLGQGNTEAFF.